The 31 T cell receptor beta chains presented below share a single source sample, sequenced in a study of T cells in Graves' hyperthyroidism and ophthalmopathy. Amplification yielded TCR beta CDR3 regions, with RNA transcripts as the source. Researchers ran a first-round RT-PCR on the TCR CDR3 using the HTBI primer set. Each CDR3 protein is one row after TCRdb ran MiXCR on the multiplex PCR reads. This sample yields 370,000 or so distinct CDR3 sequences, of which 15% to 18% are seen a single time; roughly 26% belongs to the top ten. The material sequenced was blood. The origin of the receptors is a woman under 30 with Graves' hyperthyroidism that later progressed to Graves' ophthalmopathy.

The genes are TRBV28 and TRBJ2-7; TRBD2 matches at 7 bases. CDR1 MDHEN and CDR2 SYDVKM come from the germline V gene. The CDR3 consists of 13 residues. After removal of 8 bases from V and 5 bases from J, the junction contained 9 bases not matched to a gene. The CDR3 is CASLTSEWDEQYF. In DNA form, the CDR3 reads TGTGCCAGCCTTACTAGCGAGTGGGACGAGCAGTACTTC.

To note about this clonotype: This may stem from a read error, because a much larger clone lies one nucleotide away. J is TRBJ1-3 and V is TRBV5-5, with unresolved D. This CDR3 contains 18 residues. Germline V gene sequence: CDR1 SGHKS, CDR2 YYEKEE (reference sequence). CDR3 sequence (DNA): TGTGCCAGCAGCTTAGTTGCTTTACAGACCAGCTCTGGAAACACCACATATTTT. This gives the protein CASSLVALQTSSGNTTYF.

The table lists this clonotype with many counts. This chain links TRBV20-1 with TRBJ2-7; D unclear. Germline V gives CDR1 DFQATT, CDR2 SNEGSKA (reference sequence). V lost 1 base and J 2 bases, leaving 12 bases between the germline ends. The CDR3 totals 14 residues. CDR3 bases: TGCAGTGCTAGAGTAAGGGATCTGACCTACGAGCAGTACTTC. Its translation is CSARVRDLTYEQYF.

This clonotype was counted many times. CDR3 sequence reads: CASSLEYRREGVETQYF. CDR3 DNA: TGTGCCAGCAGCTTAGAGTATCGGCGGGAGGGCGTTGAGACCCAGTACTTC. The chain couples TRBV13 to TRBJ2-5; 9 bases are a match to TRBD2. Germline values: CDR1 PRHDT, CDR2 FYEKMQ (reference sequence). This CDR3 is built from 17 residues. V shed 1 base and J 5 bases; nucleotides not matched to a gene: 11.

This clonotype appeared many times. The chain couples TRBV2 to TRBJ1-3; D is perhaps TRBD1 (6 bases). CDR1 and CDR2 (germline): SNHLY, FYNNEI. Trimming stripped 4 bases from V and 2 bases from J, with 9 bases between. This CDR3 contains 14 residues. Written as DNA, the CDR3 is TGTGCCAGCAGTGGCACAGGGACTGGAAACACCATATATTTT. Translation gives CASSGTGTGNTIYF. Based on the CDR3 plus reference TRBV2 and TRBJ1-3, the full variable domain is EPEVTQTPSHQVTQMGQEVILRCVPISNHLYFYWYRQILGQKVEFLVSFYNNEISEKSEIFDDQFSVERPDGSNFTLKIRSTKLEDSAMYFCASSGTGTGNTIYFGEGSWLTVV.

In the case of this clonotype: A read error may be the cause here, since a much bigger clone is one base away. The chain recombines TRBV13 with TRBJ2-1; no reliable D call. The CDR3 has 15 residues. Germline values: CDR1 PRHDT, CDR2 FYEKMQ (reference sequence). The V end lost 6 bases, the J end lost 6 bases, and 18 bases lay between the germline ends. The CDR3 nucleotides read TGTGCCAGCAGTTTAAAGGCCCTAGTGCCCAATGAGCAGTTCTTC. Protein sequence: CASSLKALVPNEQFF.

The V and J genes are TRBV24-1 and TRBJ2-3; 7 bases match TRBD1. The J segment lost 8 bases and the V segment lost 4 bases, leaving 14 bases of the junction unmatched. The germline CDR1 and CDR2 sequences are KGHDR and SFDVKD. This CDR3 contains 16 residues. This chain's CDR3 is CATSDPGGPNRGTQYF. CDR3 sequence (DNA): TGTGCCACCAGTGACCCAGGGGGTCCAAATCGGGGTACGCAGTATTTT.

The chain has TRBV6-2 or TRBV6-3 and TRBJ2-7, with D perhaps matching TRBD2 (6 bases). Germline V gene lookup returns CDR1 MNHEY and CDR2 SVGEGT. This CDR3 has 15 residues. The V end lost 2 bases, the J end lost 3 bases, and 14 bases lay between the germline ends. This CDR3 is CASSYDGTLGYEQYF. CDR3 sequence (DNA): TGTGCCAGCAGTTACGACGGGACTCTAGGCTACGAGCAGTACTTC.

The sample holds many counts of this clonotype. Relative to the germline gene, one junction end is altered; a read error may explain this. V gene TRBV30 combines with J gene TRBJ2-1; D is unresolved. CDR3 length equals 12 residues. CDR1 is GTSNPN, CDR2 SVGIG, per germline (reference sequence). In DNA form, the CDR3 reads TGTGCCTGGGGTGTAGGAGTTGATGAGCAGTTCTTC. Its protein is CAWGVGVDEQFF.

This clonotype turned up a few times. This chain joins TRBV5-1 and TRBJ1-2; D gene ambiguous. Germline values: CDR1 SGHRS, CDR2 YFSETQ. Trimming shortened V by 7 bases and J by 6 bases, and 13 bases separated the two germline ends. The CDR3 loop spans 12 amino acids. The CDR3 reads CASHSGSHGYTF. DNA of the CDR3: TGCGCCAGCCACAGCGGGTCCCATGGCTACACCTTC.

This clonotype was seen at least ten times. V gene TRBV14 combines with J gene TRBJ1-4; 7 nucleotides agree with TRBD1. This CDR3 has 15 amino acids. CDR1 SGHDN and CDR2 FVKESK come from the germline V gene. V was pared by 4 bases and J by 5 bases, with 7 bases of the junction left unmatched. DNA of the CDR3: TGTGCCAGCAGCCGCCACCGGGACAGAAATGAAAAACTGTTTTTT. Its protein is CASSRHRDRNEKLFF.

The gene calls are TRBV7-9 and TRBJ1-2, with D perhaps TRBD1 (5 bases). The CDR3 loop spans 15 amino acids. Trimming removed 5 bases at V and 1 base at J, with 14 bases between. Germline assignment: CDR1 SEHNR and CDR2 FQNEAQ (reference sequence). CDR3 bases: TGTGCCAGCAGCCACAGCGGGACTTTTAACTATGGCTACACCTTC. Translating gives CASSHSGTFNYGYTF. The variable domain in full, completed from reference TRBV7-9 and TRBJ1-2, reads DTGVSQNPRHKITKRGQNVTFRCDPISEHNRLYWYRQTLGQGPEFLTYFQNEAQLEKSRLLSDRFSAERPKGSFSTLEIQRTEQGDSAMYLCASSHSGTFNYGYTFGSGTRLTVV.

As regards this clonotype: This could be a read error, since a much larger clone is one nucleotide away. The chain joins TRBV7-2 to TRBJ2-1; 8 nucleotides match TRBD2. Germline V gene sequence: CDR1 SGHTA, CDR2 FQGNSA. CDR3 length: 16 amino acids. J was trimmed by 4 bases and V by 1 base; bases with no gene match: 6. CDR3 sequence (DNA): TGTGCCAGCAGCTTAGTGTGTCTAGCGGGTTACAATGAGCAGTTCTTC. Amino acids: CASSLVCLAGYNEQFF.

This clonotype was recorded at least ten times. This chain joins TRBV18 and TRBJ1-1; perhaps TRBD1 as D (6 bases). CDR1 KGHSH and CDR2 LQKENI come from the germline V gene. The CDR3 totals 16 residues. Trimming removed 3 bases at V and 0 bases at J, with 14 bases between. The CDR3 DNA reads TGTGCCAGCTCACCTCAACAGGGCGGCGTGAACACTGAAGCTTTCTTT. It translates to CASSPQQGGVNTEAFF.

This clonotype was recorded many times. This chain links TRBV3-1 with TRBJ2-1; perhaps TRBD2 as D (5 bases). With 0 bases removed from V and 4 bases from J, the gap between germline ends came to 10 bases. The CDR3 spans 15 residues. Germline values: CDR1 LGHDT, CDR2 YNNKEL (reference sequence). CDR3 nucleotides: TGTGCCAGCAGCCAAGATACGGGATATTACAATGAGCAGTTCTTC. Translated: CASSQDTGYYNEQFF.

Only a few counts were recorded for this clonotype. This chain connects TRBV5-1 to TRBJ2-1, with D perhaps matching TRBD1 (6 bases). The CDR3 consists of 15 residues. Trimming left V 3 bases short and J 0 bases short, with 10 bases between. Germline V gives CDR1 SGHRS, CDR2 YFSETQ. The CDR3 is CASSSDRSSYNEQFF. Written as DNA, the CDR3 is TGCGCCAGCAGCTCCGACAGGAGCTCCTACAATGAGCAGTTCTTC.

This clonotype has a count of ten or more. This chain connects TRBV2 to TRBJ2-7; TRBD2 matches at 13 bases. Germline V gene lookup returns CDR1 SNHLY and CDR2 FYNNEI. This CDR3 has 17 amino acids. The V segment lost 5 bases and the J segment 0 bases; nucleotides outside the gene matches: 7. CDR3 DNA sequence: TGTGCCAGCAGTCCGCGACTAGCGGGAGGTTCCTCCTACGAGCAGTACTTC. It encodes CASSPRLAGGSSYEQYF.

The chain is built from TRBV20-1 and TRBJ2-4; D ambiguous. V gave up 4 bases and J gave up 7 bases, with 17 bases separating them. The length of the CDR3 is 14 residues. CDR1 and CDR2 (germline): DFQATT, SNEGSKA (reference sequence). The CDR3 nucleotides read TGCAGTGCTACCCCCTTTGCGGAGCCCAACATTCAGTACTTC. Its translation: CSATPFAEPNIQYF.

The chain combines TRBV29-1 with TRBJ2-1; the D is unclear. V lost 8 bases to trimming and J lost 5 bases, with 1 base between them. The germline gives CDR1 SQVTM, CDR2 ANQGSEA. The CDR3 sequence is 8 residues long. CDR3 sequence: CSHNEQFF. The CDR3 nucleotides are TGCAGCCACAATGAGCAGTTCTTC.

This sequence joins TRBV7-8 and TRBJ2-1; 7 bases agree with TRBD2. The CDR3 has 15 residues. The germline CDR1 and CDR2 sequences are SGHVS and FQNEAQ. The J segment lost 9 bases and the V segment lost 5 bases, leaving 13 bases of the junction unmatched. The CDR3 DNA is TGTGCCAGCAGCCGAACGGTTGCGGGAGAAGGTGAGCAGTTCTTC. It encodes CASSRTVAGEGEQFF.

The V and J genes are TRBV5-4 and TRBJ2-1; weak D call: TRBD2 (6 bases). The length of the CDR3 is 18 residues. V shed 1 base and J shed 0 bases, with 17 bases lying between them. Germline assignment: CDR1 SGHNT and CDR2 YYREEE (reference sequence). The CDR3 nucleotides read TGTGCCAGCAGCTTGAGCCGGGGGAGGAGGAGCTCCTACAATGAGCAGTTCTTC. This sequence encodes CASSLSRGRRSSYNEQFF.

This clonotype was seen ten or more times. This rearrangement joins TRBV12-3 or TRBV12-4 to TRBJ2-5, with unresolved D. The CDR3 has 11 amino acids. V lost 8 bases to trimming and J lost 5 bases, with 9 bases between them. The CDR3 DNA reads as TGTGCCAGCCGCGATAGGGAGACCCAGTACTTC. Translation gives CASRDRETQYF.

This clonotype appeared a few times. This sequence is one base from a far larger clone and is likely a read error. The gene calls are TRBV7-2 and TRBJ2-2, with D possibly matching TRBD2 (6 bases). CDR3 length equals 13 residues. Germline V gene sequence: CDR1 SGHTA, CDR2 FQGNSA. Here the CDR3 reads CASSLTNTGGLFF. CDR3 in DNA: TGTGCCAGCAGCTTAACGAACACCGGGGGGCTGTTTTTT.

This clonotype was recorded many times. CDR3 sequence reads: CASSEALRGRAPEQYF. The DNA for the CDR3 is TGTGCCAGCAGTGAAGCGCTTCGGGGGAGGGCCCCCGAGCAGTACTTC. The chain couples TRBV2 to TRBJ2-7; 7 bases align to TRBD2. J gave up 6 bases and V 0 bases, and 11 bases lay outside the gene matches. CDR3 length equals 16 residues. From germline, CDR1 is SNHLY and CDR2 FYNNEI.

This clonotype was counted only a few times. This rearrangement joins TRBV27 to TRBJ2-5; D might be TRBD1 (6 bases). With 5 bases removed from V and 3 bases from J, the gap between germline ends came to 16 bases. CDR3 size: 15 residues. The germline V gene encodes CDR1 MNHEY and CDR2 SMNVEV (reference sequence). This CDR3 reads CASSPPGAREETQYF. The CDR3 nucleotides read TGTGCCAGCAGTCCCCCAGGGGCCAGGGAAGAGACCCAGTACTTC.

V is TRBV20-1 and J is TRBJ2-7; 8 nucleotides match TRBD1. Germline CDR1 is DFQATT and CDR2 is SNEGSKA (reference sequence). Trimming took 6 bases from V and 4 from J; bases not matched to a gene: 14. The CDR3 is 15 amino acids. This CDR3 reads CSATDRAATFYEQYF. The CDR3 DNA reads as TGCAGTGCAACGGACAGGGCCGCAACTTTTTACGAGCAGTACTTC.

In its sample, this clonotype was seen many times. The V gene is TRBV6-1, the J gene TRBJ2-3; the match to TRBD2 covers 10 bases. The CDR3 is 14 residues long. CDR1 is MNHNS and CDR2 is SASEGT in the germline V gene. J was trimmed by 7 bases and V by 7 bases; bases with no gene match: 8. CDR3 sequence (DNA): TGTGCCAGCAACGAAGCGGGAGGGCCGAATACGCAGTATTTT. Protein: CASNEAGGPNTQYF.

This chain links TRBV28 with TRBJ2-5; perhaps TRBD1 as D (6 bases). Between the trimmed V and J ends, which lost 3 bases and 1 base, there was a span of 12 bases. The CDR3 runs to 15 residues. Germline lookup yields CDR1 MDHEN and CDR2 SYDVKM. The DNA of the CDR3 is TGTGCCAGCAGTTTGAACAGGGTCCCCCAAGAGACCCAGTACTTC. This codes for CASSLNRVPQETQYF.

This clonotype has ten or more counts. The V call is TRBV7-2, the J call TRBJ2-5, with 7 bases fitting TRBD2. CDR1 SGHTA and CDR2 FQGNSA come from the germline V gene. The CDR3 spans 15 residues. The V segment lost 2 bases and the J segment 2 bases; nucleotides outside the gene matches: 5. As DNA, the CDR3 is TGTGCCAGCAGCTTACTGGGCGGGAGTCAAGAGACCCAGTACTTC. It translates to CASSLLGGSQETQYF.

This clonotype was counted ten times or more. CDR3 protein: CASSPRNTRREQFF. DNA of the CDR3: TGTGCCAGCTCACCACGGAATACCCGCCGTGAGCAGTTCTTC. V usage is TRBV18 and J usage is TRBJ2-1; the D is unclear. The CDR3 has 14 amino acids. Germline CDR1 is KGHSH and CDR2 is LQKENI. The germline V and J ends were trimmed by 1 base and 9 bases, with 13 bases remaining between them.

There are many counts of this clonotype. The chain joins TRBV24-1 to TRBJ2-5; 9 bases match TRBD1. Germline V gene data show CDR1 as KGHDR and CDR2 as SFDVKD. J lost 2 bases, V lost 2 bases, and 2 bases had no gene match. The CDR3 runs 15 residues. CDR3 sequence (DNA): TGTGCCACCAGTGATTCTGGACAGGGGCAAGAGACCCAGTACTTC. Protein sequence: CATSDSGQGQETQYF.